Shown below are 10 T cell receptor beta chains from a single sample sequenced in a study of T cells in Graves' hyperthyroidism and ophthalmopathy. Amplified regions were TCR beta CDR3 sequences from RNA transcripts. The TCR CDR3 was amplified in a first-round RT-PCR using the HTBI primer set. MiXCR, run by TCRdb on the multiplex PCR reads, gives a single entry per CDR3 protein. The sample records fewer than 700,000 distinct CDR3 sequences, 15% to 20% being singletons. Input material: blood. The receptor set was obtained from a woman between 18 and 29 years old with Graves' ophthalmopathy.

CDR3 sequence: CASSAKSGTAYGYTF. The CDR3 DNA reads TGTGCCAGCAGCGCCAAATCCGGGACAGCCTATGGCTACACCTTC. The V gene is TRBV13, the J gene TRBJ1-2; 7 positions agree with TRBD1. The CDR3 contains 15 residues. Per the germline V gene, CDR1 is PRHDT and CDR2 is FYEKMQ (reference sequence). Trimming removed 5 bases from V and 4 bases from J; junction bases left unmatched: 10. Full variable domain (outside the CDR3, taken from reference TRBV13 and TRBJ1-2): AAGVIQSPRHLIKEKRETATLKCYPIPRHDTVYWYQQGPGQDPQFLISFYEKMQSDKGSIPDRFSAQQFSDYHSELNMSSLELGDSALYFCASSAKSGTAYGYTFGSGTRLTVV.

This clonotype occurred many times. The CDR3 nucleotides read TGTGCCTGGAGTGGTAGCGGGGGGGCCTTCGAGCAGTACTTC. Residues: CAWSGSGGAFEQYF. The chain combines TRBV30 with TRBJ2-7, with TRBD2 matching 11 bases. With V trimmed by 1 base and J by 6 bases, 5 bases remained unmatched. This CDR3 is 14 amino acids long. CDR1 and CDR2 (germline): GTSNPN, SVGIG (reference sequence).

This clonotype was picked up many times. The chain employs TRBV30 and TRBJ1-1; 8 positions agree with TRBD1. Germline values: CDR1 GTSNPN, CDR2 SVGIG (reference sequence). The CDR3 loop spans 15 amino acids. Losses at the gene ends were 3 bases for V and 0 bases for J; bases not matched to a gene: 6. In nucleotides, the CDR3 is TGTGCCTGGAGCGCCGGGACAGGATTGAACACTGAAGCTTTCTTT. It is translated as CAWSAGTGLNTEAFF. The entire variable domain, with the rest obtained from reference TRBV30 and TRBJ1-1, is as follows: SQTIHQWPATLVQPVGSPLSLECTVEGTSNPNLYWYRQAAGRGLQLLFYSVGIGQISSEVPQNLSASRPQDRQFILSSKKLLLSDSGFYLCAWSAGTGLNTEAFFGQGTRLTVV.

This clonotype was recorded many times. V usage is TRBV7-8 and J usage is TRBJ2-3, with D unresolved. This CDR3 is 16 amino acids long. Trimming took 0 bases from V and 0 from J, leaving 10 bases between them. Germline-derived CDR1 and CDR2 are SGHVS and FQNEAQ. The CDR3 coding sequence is TGTGCCAGCAGCTTAGCGCGGATATCTAGCACAGATACGCAGTATTTT. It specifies CASSLARISSTDTQYF.

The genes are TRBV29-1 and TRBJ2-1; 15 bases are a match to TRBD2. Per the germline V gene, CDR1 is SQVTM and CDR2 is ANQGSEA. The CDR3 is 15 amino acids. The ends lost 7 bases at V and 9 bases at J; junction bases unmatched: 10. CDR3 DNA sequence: TGCAGCGGGGTAGGACTAGCGGGGGGGCACCCTGAGCAGTTCTTC. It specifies CSGVGLAGGHPEQFF.

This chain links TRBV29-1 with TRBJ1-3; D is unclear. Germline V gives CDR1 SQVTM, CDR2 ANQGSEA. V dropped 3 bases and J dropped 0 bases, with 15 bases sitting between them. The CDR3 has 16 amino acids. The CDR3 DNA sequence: TGCAGCGTTGAGCTACCCATGGCGGCCTCTGGAAACACCATATATTTT. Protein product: CSVELPMAASGNTIYF.

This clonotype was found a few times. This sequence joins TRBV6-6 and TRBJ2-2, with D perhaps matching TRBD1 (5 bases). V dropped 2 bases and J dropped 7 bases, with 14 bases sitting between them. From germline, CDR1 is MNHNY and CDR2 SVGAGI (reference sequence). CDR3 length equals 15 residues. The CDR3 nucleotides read TGTGCCAGCAGTTACGGGGCAGGGATACACGGGGAGCTGTTTTTT. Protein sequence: CASSYGAGIHGELFF.

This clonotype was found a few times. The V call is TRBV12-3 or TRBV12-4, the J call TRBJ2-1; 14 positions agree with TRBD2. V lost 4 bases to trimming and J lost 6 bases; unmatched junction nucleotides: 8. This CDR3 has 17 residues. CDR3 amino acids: CASSYYFGTSGSNEQFF. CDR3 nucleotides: TGTGCCAGCAGTTATTATTTTGGGACTAGCGGGAGCAATGAGCAGTTCTTC.

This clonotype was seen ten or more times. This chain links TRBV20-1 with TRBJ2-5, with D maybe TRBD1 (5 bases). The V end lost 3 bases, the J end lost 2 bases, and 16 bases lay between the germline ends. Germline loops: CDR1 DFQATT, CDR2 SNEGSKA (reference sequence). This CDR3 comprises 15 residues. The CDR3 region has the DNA TGCAGTGCTAGTGGGATTAGACAGAGGCAAGAGACCCAGTACTTC. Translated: CSASGIRQRQETQYF.

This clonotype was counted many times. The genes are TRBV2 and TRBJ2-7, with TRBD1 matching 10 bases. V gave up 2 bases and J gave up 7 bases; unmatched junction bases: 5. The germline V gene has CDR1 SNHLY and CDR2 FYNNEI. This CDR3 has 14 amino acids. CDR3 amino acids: CASSERQGAREQYF. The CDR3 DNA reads TGTGCCAGCAGTGAAAGACAGGGGGCGCGGGAGCAGTACTTC.